The count of the clone carrying this T cell receptor beta chain is one. The entry originates in a study of blood T cell repertoires in COVID-19. At the level of the study: Spain, Italy and the United States supplied samples that represented acute and convalescent COVID-19. PBMCs, B-cell-depleted T cells, or T cells were the source of the cDNA or gDNA that made up the material.

Per the authors' pipeline: Counts of nucleated cells, estimated from reference gene primer amplification, were obtained. This table comes from immunoSEQ multiplex PCR, and its TCRdb copy is limited to in-frame clones, with some not included. V and J calls and clone size are copied from that table; D and trimming were computed from the DNA. The table records hundreds of thousands of clones, 90% to 95% of them present only once. Sequencing used peripheral blood. The source of this sequence is a man aged 55 to 70 with COVID-19, enrolled during active disease.

The CDR3 DNA follows: TGTGCCAGCACGAGCTCTGGAAACACCATATATTTT. This gives the protein CASTSSGNTIYF. The rearrangement links TRBV9 to TRBJ1-3; no firm D call. V lost 6 bases and J lost 0, with 4 bases in between. In germline, CDR1 is SGDLS, CDR2 YYNGEE. This CDR3 spans 12 amino acids.